A single sample gave rise to the 30 T cell receptor beta chains below, sequenced in a study of preoperative IRX-2 immunotherapy in early breast cancer. The protocol was immunoSEQ multiplex PCR, while the TCRdb copy is restricted to in-frame clones and leaves out a portion. Of around 30,000 clones in the sample, approximately 80% are singletons; the top ten hold roughly 2.4%. Noted treatment: preoperative locoregional IRX-2 cytokine immunotherapy. The input for sequencing was lymph node tissue, taken before IRX-2 immunotherapy. The receptors here all came from a human donor with breast cancer.

Turning to this clone: The junction does not match germline at one end; this may be a read error. The V gene is TRBV6-8, the J gene TRBJ2-7, with D uncertain. Germline assignment: CDR1 MNHGY and CDR2 SAAAGT. The CDR3 runs 13 residues. CDR3 in amino acids: CVSSRVSSYEQYF. The CDR3 DNA reads TGTGTCAGCAGTCGGGTCTCCTCCTATGAGCAGTACTTC.

The gene calls are TRBV6-4 and TRBJ2-3; D is unclear. The V end was cut by 7 bases, the J end by 9 bases, with 20 bases between. The CDR3 has 14 amino acids. In germline, CDR1 is MRHNA, CDR2 SNTAGT. Written as DNA, the CDR3 is TGTGCCAGCACTTCCCTTATTTCGGGCCAAACGCAGTATTTT. Its protein is CASTSLISGQTQYF.

The rearrangement uses TRBV19 and TRBJ1-6; 7 bases are a match to TRBD1. CDR1 LNHDA and CDR2 SQIVND come from the germline V gene (reference sequence). V shed 7 bases and J 5 bases; nucleotides not matched to a gene: 5. This CDR3 is built from 14 residues. The CDR3 DNA reads TGTGCCAGTACAAGGACAGGAAATAATTCACCCCTCCACTTT. It yields the protein CASTRTGNNSPLHF.

This clone occurred a few times. This chain connects TRBV11-3 to TRBJ2-2, with D uncertain. Trimming left V 2 bases short and J 6 bases short, with 16 bases between. CDR1 is SGHNT, CDR2 YENEEA, per germline. The CDR3 is made up of 16 amino acids. The CDR3: CASSLMRSLLAGELFF. The CDR3, as DNA: TGTGCCAGCAGCTTAATGAGGTCTCTTCTGGCCGGGGAGCTGTTTTTT.

The J gene is TRBJ2-3, the V gene TRBV11-3, with TRBD2 identical over 8 bases. Germline CDR1 and CDR2: SGHNT and YENEEA. This CDR3 spans 15 amino acids. J was trimmed by 6 bases and V by 3 bases; bases with no gene match: 8. The CDR3 loop reads CASSFKIAGWDTQYF. For the CDR3, the DNA is TGTGCCAGCAGCTTCAAGATAGCGGGGTGGGATACGCAGTATTTT.

The V gene is TRBV6-8, the J gene TRBJ2-1, with D possibly called TRBD1 or TRBD2 (5 bases each). Per the germline V gene, CDR1 is MNHGY and CDR2 is SAAAGT. The V gene lost 8 bases and the J gene lost 10 bases, with 18 bases spanning the gap. CDR3 length equals 13 residues. CDR3 coding DNA: TGTGCCAGCCGCACCGGGGCCCTGGGAGAGCAGTTCTTC. As protein: CASRTGALGEQFF.

V is TRBV28 and J is TRBJ1-5; D gene unclear. The CDR3 loop spans 12 amino acids. Germline V gene sequence: CDR1 MDHEN, CDR2 SYDVKM. V was trimmed by 5 bases and J by 4 bases, leaving 6 bases between them. The CDR3 sequence is CASSRPNQPQHF. The CDR3, as DNA: TGTGCCAGCAGTCGACCAAATCAGCCCCAGCATTTT.

The chain combines TRBV29-1 with TRBJ1-5; no definite D call. CDR3 length: 15 residues. Trimming took 6 bases from V and 2 from J, leaving 17 bases between them. Germline V gives CDR1 SQVTM, CDR2 ANQGSEA. The chain's CDR3 is CSVGLGMGGNQPQHF. CDR3 nucleotide sequence: TGCAGCGTCGGGCTAGGTATGGGAGGCAATCAGCCCCAGCATTTT.

The chain joins TRBV6-8 to TRBJ1-6, with D uncertain. Trimming took off 5 bases at V and 7 bases at J, with 9 bases between the two ends. Germline assignment: CDR1 MNHGY and CDR2 SAAAGT. This CDR3 contains 13 residues. CDR3 nucleotide sequence: TGTGCCAGCAGTGACTTGGCCAATTCACCCCTCCACTTT. It yields the protein CASSDLANSPLHF.

This clone was recorded once. CDR3 bases: TGCGCCAGCAGCTTGGCAGGCGGGGGTATAGATACGCAGTATTTT. It yields the protein CASSLAGGGIDTQYF. V gene TRBV5-1 combines with J gene TRBJ2-3, with 7 bases matching TRBD2. This CDR3 is built from 15 residues. Per the germline V gene, CDR1 is SGHRS and CDR2 is YFSETQ. Losses at the gene ends were 0 bases for V and 5 bases for J; bases not matched to a gene: 6.

The chain links TRBV15 to TRBJ2-1; 14 bases map to TRBD2. V lost 5 bases and J lost 7; bases outside the gene matches: 4. The CDR3 loop spans 15 amino acids. Germline lookup yields CDR1 LNHNV and CDR2 YYDKDF (reference sequence). The CDR3 here is CATSLRTSGGNEQFF. CDR3 nucleotide sequence: TGTGCCACCAGCCTCCGGACTAGCGGGGGGAATGAGCAGTTCTTC.

For this clone: One end of the junction is discordant with germline, which a read error may explain. CDR3 in amino acids: CATSRGPATNAGELFF. DNA of the CDR3: TGTGCCACCAGCAGAGGGCCGGCCACGAACGCCGGGGAGCTGTTTTTT. The V gene is TRBV15, the J gene TRBJ2-2; no reliable D call. CDR3 length equals 16 residues. Per the germline V gene, CDR1 is LNHNV and CDR2 is YYDKDF (reference sequence).

CDR3 region: CASSISNQPQHF. CDR3 bases: TGTGCCAGTAGTATCTCCAATCAGCCCCAGCATTTT. V is TRBV19 and J is TRBJ1-5, with unresolved D. The CDR3 spans 12 residues. V dropped 3 bases and J dropped 3 bases, with 3 bases sitting between them. Germline V lookup: CDR1 LNHDA, CDR2 SQIVND (reference sequence).

This clone was counted only a few times. This chain uses TRBV11-3 with TRBJ1-5, with 10 bases aligning to TRBD1. The CDR3 has 16 residues. The germline V gene encodes CDR1 SGHNT and CDR2 YENEEA. With V trimmed by 0 bases and J by 7 bases, 6 bases remained unmatched. The CDR3 loop is CASSLEGTGAGQPQHF. CDR3 DNA: TGTGCCAGCAGCTTAGAGGGGACAGGGGCTGGCCAGCCCCAGCATTTT.

This chain joins TRBV11-3 and TRBJ2-5, with no clear D. Trimming removed 5 bases from V and 4 bases from J, with 14 bases in between. The CDR3 loop spans 14 amino acids. Germline V gene lookup returns CDR1 SGHNT and CDR2 YENEEA. This CDR3 reads CASSPASGGETQYF. The CDR3, as DNA: TGTGCCAGCAGCCCTGCGTCGGGCGGAGAGACCCAGTACTTC.

The V and J genes are TRBV19 and TRBJ1-5; 8 bases line up with TRBD1. CDR1 is LNHDA, CDR2 SQIVND, per germline (reference sequence). The CDR3 has 17 residues. With 5 bases clipped from V and 0 bases from J, the junction kept 9 bases outside the gene matches. As DNA, the CDR3 is TGTGCCAGTAGTTCAGACAGGGGCAGGGGTAGCAATCAGCCCCAGCATTTT. This codes for CASSSDRGRGSNQPQHF.

This chain links TRBV6-7 with TRBJ1-2, with 9 nucleotides matching TRBD1. TRBV6-7 is an ORF; its function is uncertain. Trimming at V came to 5 bases and at J to 3 bases, leaving 4 bases not matched to a gene. The CDR3 runs 14 residues. The CDR3 spells CASSGTGRDYGYTF. The CDR3, as DNA: TGTGCCAGCAGTGGGACAGGGCGGGACTATGGCTACACCTTC.

This clone was seen just once. This sequence joins TRBV28 and TRBJ2-5; the match to TRBD2 covers 9 bases. The CDR3 extends over 15 amino acids. V shed 7 bases and J 3 bases; nucleotides not matched to a gene: 9. Per germline, CDR1 MDHEN and CDR2 SYDVKM. DNA for the CDR3: TGTGCCAGCATCCGATCTAGCGGGGAGAAAGAGACCCAGTACTTC. It specifies CASIRSSGEKETQYF.

The rearrangement joins TRBV19 to TRBJ2-5; TRBD1 is a possible D gene (6 bases). V was pared by 5 bases and J by 1 base, with 11 bases between. Germline V lookup: CDR1 LNHDA, CDR2 SQIVND (reference sequence). The CDR3 spans 14 residues. The CDR3 reads CASSDGGSQETQYF. As DNA, the CDR3 is TGTGCCAGTAGTGATGGGGGCAGCCAAGAGACCCAGTACTTC. The full variable domain, its missing parts supplied by reference TRBV19 and TRBJ2-5, is DGGITQSPKYLFRKEGQNVTLSCEQNLNHDAMYWYRQDPGQGLRLIYYSQIVNDFQKGDIAEGYSVSREKKESFPLTVTSAQKNPTAFYLCASSDGGSQETQYFGPGTRLLVL.

The V call is TRBV18, the J call TRBJ1-2, with D hard to call. The CDR3 loop spans 13 amino acids. V was pared by 1 base and J by 3 bases, with 6 bases between. Germline loops: CDR1 KGHSH, CDR2 LQKENI. Here the CDR3 reads CASSPQEDYGYTF. For the CDR3, the DNA is TGTGCCAGCTCACCACAGGAGGACTATGGCTACACCTTC. Supplemented by reference TRBV18 and TRBJ1-2, the full variable domain reads NAGVMQNPRHLVRRRGQEARLRCSPMKGHSHVYWYRQLPEEGLKFMVYLQKENIIDESGMPKERFSAEFPKEGPSILRIQQVVRGDSAAYFCASSPQEDYGYTFGSGTRLTVV.

V gene TRBV19 combines with J gene TRBJ1-2; no definite D call. The V end lost 0 bases, the J end lost 0 bases, and 11 bases lay between the germline ends. Per the germline V gene, CDR1 is LNHDA and CDR2 is SQIVND (reference sequence). This CDR3 contains 16 residues. CDR3 sequence (DNA): TGTGCCAGTAGTATAGATCGGCCAGCAGCTAACTATGGCTACACCTTC. This gives the protein CASSIDRPAANYGYTF.

The V call is TRBV28, the J call TRBJ1-2; D is perhaps TRBD1 (6 bases). Germline V lookup: CDR1 MDHEN, CDR2 SYDVKM. The CDR3 is made up of 14 amino acids. Trimming took off 6 bases at V and 4 bases at J, with 15 bases between the two ends. The CDR3 here is CASRSPDRFYGYTF. The CDR3 DNA follows: TGTGCCAGCAGGTCACCGGACAGATTCTATGGCTACACCTTC.

The chain joins TRBV6-8 to TRBJ1-3, with D unclear. V was shortened by 2 bases and J by 4 bases, with 15 bases between the two germline ends. The CDR3 totals 16 residues. Per the germline V gene, CDR1 is MNHGY and CDR2 is SAAAGT. This CDR3 reads CASSYHFESGGNTIYF. The CDR3 bases are TGTGCCAGCAGTTACCACTTCGAGTCAGGCGGAAACACCATATATTTT.

The DNA for the CDR3 is TGTGCCAGCAGTTACACACAGTATAGCAATCAGCCCCAGCATTTT. Residues: CASSYTQYSNQPQHF. The chain employs TRBV6-8 and TRBJ1-5; D call uncertain. Trimming pared 2 bases from V and 0 bases from J, leaving 8 bases between. The CDR3 is made up of 15 amino acids. Looked up from germline, CDR1 is MNHGY and CDR2 is SAAAGT.

The CDR3 DNA reads TGTGCCAGCAGCACTCACAGGGCCGATGGCTACACCTTC. Protein: CASSTHRADGYTF. The gene calls are TRBV6-8 and TRBJ1-2, with a tentative D call TRBD1 (6 bases). Trimming shortened V by 6 bases and J by 6 bases, and 14 bases separated the two germline ends. The CDR3 is made up of 13 amino acids. The V gene's germline CDR1 is MNHGY and CDR2 SAAAGT.

This clone was detected only once. The gene calls are TRBV6-8 and TRBJ2-1, with D possibly matching TRBD2 (5 bases). The CDR3 is 14 amino acids. Looked up from germline, CDR1 is MNHGY and CDR2 is SAAAGT. The V end lost 6 bases, the J end lost 3 bases, and 12 bases lay between the germline ends. The CDR3 region is CASSLASIYNEQFF. The CDR3 bases are TGTGCCAGCAGCTTGGCTAGCATCTACAATGAGCAGTTCTTC.

V gene TRBV12-1 combines with J gene TRBJ2-7. TRBV12-1 is labeled a pseudogene. CDR3 length: 13 amino acids. Here the CDR3 DNA reads TGTGCCAGCAGCTTAGGCCTCGCCCACGAGCAGTACTTC. Its translation is CASSLGLAHEQYF.

V and J are TRBV1 and TRBJ2-1. TRBV1 is termed a pseudogene. This CDR3 region has 14 residues. The CDR3 DNA reads as TGCGCCAGCAGCCAAGCCTTCGGCCCGAATGAGCAGTTCTTC. This gives the protein CASSQAFGPNEQFF.

Here the CDR3 DNA reads TGTGCCAGCAGCATACAGGGTGGAAGGTCTGGGGCCAACGTCCTGACTTTC. The encoded protein is CASSIQGGRSGANVLTF. V usage is TRBV11-3 and J usage is TRBJ2-6, with D possibly TRBD1 on 6 matching bases. Between the trimmed V and J ends, which lost 5 bases and 1 base, there was a span of 15 bases. This CDR3 contains 17 residues. The germline V gene has CDR1 SGHNT and CDR2 YENEEA. Based on the CDR3 plus reference TRBV11-3 and TRBJ2-6, the full variable domain is EAGVVQSPRYKIIEKKQPVAFWCNPISGHNTLYWYLQNLGQGPELLIRYENEEAVDDSQLPKDRFSAERLKGVDSTLKIQPAELGDSAVYLCASSIQGGRSGANVLTFGAGSRLTVL.

This chain links TRBV19 with TRBJ1-5; 10 bases are a match to TRBD1. Trimming removed 5 bases from V and 4 bases from J; junction bases left unmatched: 8. The CDR3 loop spans 16 amino acids. The germline V gene encodes CDR1 LNHDA and CDR2 SQIVND (reference sequence). In DNA, the CDR3 is TGTGCCAGTAGTTCTCGACAGGGGGCCGCAAATCAGCCCCAGCATTTT. Its protein product is CASSSRQGAANQPQHF.